This T cell receptor (beta chain) is from a study of molecular identifiers for immune sequencing clone quantification. In the case of this clonotype: A junction end diverges from the germline sequence, so it may reflect a read error.

In germline, CDR1 is SNHLY, CDR2 FYNNEI. CDR3 size: 13 residues. Previously described methods with listed TCR primers produced the bulk TCR libraries. TCRdb reprocessed the PCR reads with MiXCR, giving one entry per CDR3 protein. The sample yields 600,000 to 650,000 distinct CDR3 sequences, less than 20% seen once. Sequencing was performed on naive CD8+ T cells from blood, with Jurkat cell RNA spiked in. Subset of the sample: FACS-sorted CD8+CD4-CCR7+CD45RA+ naive T cells. This TCR derives from a human donor in good health. Some libraries in this study had Jurkat cell RNA spiked in. V usage is TRBV2 and J usage is TRBJ2-7, with 7 bases lining up with TRBD2. The CDR3 DNA reads as TGTGCCAGCAGTCCTGGACTAGGGTACGAGCAGTGCTTC. Amino acids: CASSPGLGYEQCF.